The 19 T cell receptor beta chains reported below all come from one sample, sequenced in a study of T cells in Graves' hyperthyroidism and ophthalmopathy. TCR beta CDR3 regions were amplified from RNA. Initially, a first-round RT-PCR of the TCR CDR3 employed the HTBI primer set. TCRdb itself ran the multiplex PCR reads through MiXCR, one entry per CDR3 protein. The sample has under 650,000 distinct CDR3 sequences, 16% seen once; the top ten hold less than 4.5%. Sequencing used blood. Source of these receptors: a woman aged 25 to 45 with Graves' hyperthyroidism.

This clonotype was found many times. The chain employs TRBV28 and TRBJ1-2, with D maybe TRBD1 (5 bases). V gave up 8 bases and J gave up 4 bases, with 11 bases separating them. Germline V lookup: CDR1 MDHEN, CDR2 SYDVKM. This CDR3 has 12 residues. CDR3 residues: CASGGARYGYTF. The CDR3 coding sequence is TGTGCCAGCGGTGGGGCGCGCTATGGCTACACCTTC.

A word on this clonotype: This may come from a read error, since a much larger clone is one base off. This chain connects TRBV7-2 to TRBJ2-2, with D tentatively TRBD1 (5 bases). Germline-derived CDR1 and CDR2 are SGHTA and FQGNSA. V lost 4 bases and J lost 6, with 18 bases in between. The CDR3 contains 16 residues. CDR3 in DNA: TGTGCCAGCAGCTCCCAGAGCAGGGATAGTTCCGGGGAGCTGTTTTTT. Amino acid sequence: CASSSQSRDSSGELFF.

This clonotype was recorded a few times. This chain connects TRBV5-4 to TRBJ2-3; 10 bases align to TRBD1. J was trimmed by 3 bases and V by 5 bases; bases with no gene match: 6. The CDR3 has 15 amino acids. Germline V gene lookup returns CDR1 SGHNT and CDR2 YYREEE (reference sequence). The CDR3 nucleotides read TGTGCCAGCAGGCTGGACAGGGGGGGAACAGATACGCAGTATTTT. It translates to CASRLDRGGTDTQYF. Drawing the rest from reference TRBV5-4 and TRBJ2-3, the complete variable domain is ETGVTQSPTHLIKTRGQQVTLRCSSQSGHNTVSWYQQALGQGPQFIFQYYREEENGRGNFPPRFSGLQFPNYSSELNVNALELDDSALYLCASRLDRGGTDTQYFGPGTRLTVL.

The sample holds many counts of this clonotype. An end of the junction differs from the germline gene, which may be a read error. The chain recombines TRBV27 with TRBJ2-1, with 11 nucleotides matching TRBD2. CDR1 is MNHEY and CDR2 is SMNVEV in the germline V gene (reference sequence). CDR3 length: 16 amino acids. This CDR3 is CASCFSGRAPWGEQFF. Here the CDR3 DNA reads TGTGCCAGCTGTTTTAGCGGGAGGGCGCCGTGGGGTGAGCAGTTCTTC.

Written as DNA, the CDR3 is TGCAGCGTTGGAAAGGGAGGTAACACTGAAGCTTTCTTT. Its protein is CSVGKGGNTEAFF. The chain uses TRBV29-1 and TRBJ1-1, with D uncertain. V dropped 4 bases and J dropped 2 bases, with 11 bases sitting between them. Germline assignment: CDR1 SQVTM and CDR2 ANQGSEA. The CDR3 extends over 13 amino acids.

The table lists this clonotype with a few counts. The gene calls are TRBV20-1 and TRBJ1-6; D might be TRBD1 (5 bases). V lost 5 bases, J lost 10 bases, and 24 bases lay in between. This CDR3 is built from 16 residues. Germline V lookup: CDR1 DFQATT, CDR2 SNEGSKA (reference sequence). CDR3 coding DNA: TGCAGTGCTTCCCAATATCCGGGGACTTTAAACTCACCCCTCCACTTT. As protein: CSASQYPGTLNSPLHF.

This clonotype was picked up many times. The chain recombines TRBV3-1 with TRBJ2-7; D gene uncertain. The CDR3 contains 14 residues. CDR1 and CDR2 from the germline V gene are LGHDT and YNNKEL (reference sequence). V was trimmed by 3 bases and J by 3 bases, leaving 12 bases between them. The CDR3 loop reads CASSQGSRGYEQYF. The CDR3 region has the DNA TGTGCCAGCAGCCAGGGGTCACGAGGCTACGAGCAGTACTTC.

This clonotype has ten or more counts. The chain recombines TRBV7-3 with TRBJ2-5, with 9 bases matching TRBD2. Germline-derived CDR1 and CDR2 are SGHTA and FQGTGA. The CDR3 has 16 amino acids. V dropped 5 bases and J dropped 4; count of bases not matched to a gene: 11. The CDR3 sequence: CASSPGLAKDLETQYF. In nucleotides, the CDR3 is TGTGCCAGCAGCCCCGGACTAGCGAAGGATTTAGAGACCCAGTACTTC.

The chain joins TRBV9 to TRBJ2-1; 9 nucleotides align to TRBD2. Unmatched junction bases numbered 8, after V lost 4 bases and J lost 6 bases. The CDR3 runs 15 residues. Germline V gene sequence: CDR1 SGDLS, CDR2 YYNGEE. CDR3 nucleotides: TGTGCCAGCAGCCGAAGCGCGGGAGGGGGCAATGAGCAGTTCTTC. Translation gives CASSRSAGGGNEQFF.

A word on this clonotype: This may come from a read error, since a much larger clone is one base off. This CDR3 is missing its conserved last phenylalanine or tryptophan, likely due to a read error. The chain couples TRBV6-6 to TRBJ1-1, with D perhaps TRBD1 (5 bases). CDR1 MNHNY and CDR2 SVGAGI come from the germline V gene (reference sequence). The CDR3 consists of 15 residues. V lost 0 bases, J lost 5 bases, and 13 bases lay in between. This CDR3 is CASSYSAVRGTEAFL. Here the CDR3 DNA reads TGTGCCAGCAGTTACTCGGCAGTGCGGGGGACTGAAGCTTTCCTT.

J is TRBJ2-2 and V is TRBV9, with 14 nucleotides matching TRBD2. V lost 0 bases to trimming and J lost 5 bases; unmatched junction nucleotides: 12. CDR3 length: 20 amino acids. Germline values: CDR1 SGDLS, CDR2 YYNGEE. CDR3 sequence: CASSVGPPGLAGVGTGELFF. CDR3 bases: TGTGCCAGCAGCGTAGGGCCACCGGGACTAGCGGGAGTCGGAACCGGGGAGCTGTTTTTT.

This clonotype was seen many times. The chain couples TRBV28 to TRBJ1-3; 8 nucleotides match TRBD1. Trimming took 6 bases from V and 3 from J; bases not matched to a gene: 7. The CDR3 has 15 amino acids. Per the germline V gene, CDR1 is MDHEN and CDR2 is SYDVKM. This CDR3 is CASSLTGGGGNTIYF. CDR3 bases: TGTGCCAGCAGCCTCACAGGGGGGGGTGGAAACACCATATATTTT. Drawing the rest from reference TRBV28 and TRBJ1-3, the complete variable domain is DVKVTQSSRYLVKRTGEKVFLECVQDMDHENMFWYRQDPGLGLRLIYFSYDVKMKEKGDIPEGYSVSREKKERFSLILESASTNQTSMYLCASSLTGGGGNTIYFGEGSWLTVV.

This clonotype showed up many times. Relative to the germline gene, one junction end is altered; a read error may explain this. The CDR3 bases are TGTGCCAGCAGTTTAACAGGGGGCACTGAAGCTTTCTTT. It codes for CASSLTGGTEAFF. The chain combines TRBV5-1 with TRBJ1-1; 8 bases match TRBD1. The CDR3 covers 13 residues. The V gene's germline CDR1 is SGHRS and CDR2 YFSETQ.

The sample holds a few counts of this clonotype. The chain recombines TRBV7-2 with TRBJ2-6, with D uncertain. The CDR3 sequence is 18 residues long. V was cut by 0 bases and J by 0 bases, with 12 bases left in between. Germline V lookup: CDR1 SGHTA, CDR2 FQGNSA. The CDR3 coding sequence is TGTGCCAGCAGCTTAGCGCAGGTCGGGTCCTCTGGGGCCAACGTCCTGACTTTC. Translated, it gives CASSLAQVGSSGANVLTF.

The chain combines TRBV6-6 with TRBJ1-1; no firm D call. Trimming cost V 0 bases and J 8 bases, with 10 bases left between them. Germline V gene sequence: CDR1 MNHNY, CDR2 SVGAGI (reference sequence). The CDR3 runs to 13 residues. CDR3 in amino acids: CASSYSISGEAFF. CDR3 sequence (DNA): TGTGCCAGCAGTTACTCGATTTCGGGAGAAGCTTTCTTT.

This clonotype was picked up a small number of times. V and J are TRBV9 and TRBJ2-1; 7 nucleotides align to TRBD2. J gave up 6 bases and V 4 bases, and 10 bases lay outside the gene matches. The CDR3 consists of 15 residues. The germline V gene has CDR1 SGDLS and CDR2 YYNGEE. Written as DNA, the CDR3 is TGTGCCAGCAGCCCCCGGACTAGAGATGGCAATGAGCAGTTCTTC. This gives the protein CASSPRTRDGNEQFF.

This clonotype was detected many times. The chain combines TRBV28 with TRBJ2-7; TRBD1 aligns across 8 bases. The J segment lost 1 base and the V segment lost 6 bases, leaving 17 bases of the junction unmatched. Germline lookup yields CDR1 MDHEN and CDR2 SYDVKM. The CDR3 spans 18 residues. The CDR3 is CASRNAPLGDRRSYEQYF. CDR3 in DNA: TGTGCCAGCAGAAACGCTCCATTGGGGGACAGGAGGTCCTACGAGCAGTACTTC.

This clonotype has at least ten counts. This chain joins TRBV30 and TRBJ2-1; TRBD2 agrees at 11 bases. Germline V gene sequence: CDR1 GTSNPN, CDR2 SVGIG (reference sequence). This CDR3 spans 15 amino acids. The junction had 4 bases not matched to a gene; V was cut back by 3 bases and J by 3 bases. Here the CDR3 DNA reads TGTGCCTGGAGGGGGGGACTAGCGGTCTACAATGAGCAGTTCTTC. It specifies CAWRGGLAVYNEQFF.

There are many counts of this clonotype. The chain has TRBV7-9 and TRBJ1-1; 7 bases map to TRBD1. The CDR3 loop spans 13 amino acids. The ends lost 2 bases at V and 10 bases at J; junction bases unmatched: 7. Germline lookup yields CDR1 SEHNR and CDR2 FQNEAQ (reference sequence). This CDR3 reads CASSLTSGTAAFF. The DNA of the CDR3 is TGTGCCAGCAGCTTAACTTCTGGGACAGCAGCTTTCTTT. The entire variable domain, with the rest obtained from reference TRBV7-9 and TRBJ1-1, is as follows: DTGVSQNPRHKITKRGQNVTFRCDPISEHNRLYWYRQTLGQGPEFLTYFQNEAQLEKSRLLSDRFSAERPKGSFSTLEIQRTEQGDSAMYLCASSLTSGTAAFFGQGTRLTVV.